These 18 T cell receptor beta chains were sequenced from one sample in a study of response to subunit inactivated influenza vaccine. MiXCR, run by TCRdb on the RT-PCR reads, gives a single entry per CDR3 protein. The sample has just under 550,000 distinct CDR3 sequences, under 30% seen once. These same records also appear under a second study, on T cells expressing NK-cell markers. As that report states: UMIs accompanied the 5'RACE template switching by which TCR beta cDNA was made.

Sequenced material: CD4+ T cells sorted from PBMCs, taken roughly 12 days after vaccination. The receptor source for this set is a man aged 50-59 years who received an inactivated influenza vaccine.

This clonotype has only a few counts. The chain is built from TRBV12-3 or TRBV12-4 and TRBJ1-3; no reliable D call. The V gene lost 3 bases and the J gene lost 0 bases, with 6 bases spanning the gap. The CDR3 loop spans 14 amino acids. The CDR3 here is CASSLQSSGNTIYF. In DNA, the CDR3 is TGTGCCAGCAGTTTGCAAAGCTCTGGAAACACCATATATTTT.

This clonotype was observed a handful of times. J is TRBJ1-6 and V is TRBV5-1, with a weak D call TRBD1 (5 bases). In germline, CDR1 is SGHRS, CDR2 YFSETQ. The CDR3 runs to 14 residues. V lost 4 bases and J 6 bases, leaving 11 bases between the germline ends. The CDR3 spells CASSEGGVNSPLHF. CDR3 in DNA: TGCGCCAGCAGCGAGGGAGGGGTTAATTCACCCCTCCACTTT.

This clonotype was observed a few times. This chain's CDR3 is CASSTVSYEQYF. For the CDR3, the DNA is TGTGCCAGCAGTACCGTTTCCTACGAGCAGTACTTC. This chain uses TRBV6-2 or TRBV6-3 with TRBJ2-7, with unresolved D. V was pared by 5 bases and J by 1 base, with 6 bases between. The CDR3 consists of 12 residues. The V gene's germline CDR1 is MNHEY and CDR2 SVGEGT.

V is TRBV9 and J is TRBJ2-1; 10 bases fit TRBD2. The CDR3 is 16 amino acids. Germline values: CDR1 SGDLS, CDR2 YYNGEE. V lost 4 bases, J lost 6 bases, and 10 bases stayed unmatched. CDR3: CASSSPSSGSFNEQFF. DNA of the CDR3: TGTGCCAGCAGCTCCCCATCTAGCGGGAGCTTCAATGAGCAGTTCTTC.

This clonotype turned up a few times. V gene TRBV24-1 combines with J gene TRBJ1-2; D is unclear. V was trimmed by 5 bases and J by 0 bases, leaving 6 bases between them. CDR3 length: 13 amino acids. The germline CDR1 and CDR2 sequences are KGHDR and SFDVKD. CDR3: CATSAFTNYGYTF. The CDR3 DNA is TGTGCCACCAGTGCCTTTACTAACTATGGCTACACCTTC.

In its sample, this clonotype was seen a few times. The rearrangement uses TRBV7-2 and TRBJ1-1, with a tentative D call TRBD1 (5 bases). The germline gives CDR1 SGHTA, CDR2 FQGNSA. This CDR3 comprises 14 residues. The V and J ends lost 10 bases and 2 bases respectively, with 17 bases between them. As DNA, the CDR3 is TGTGCCACCGCGTGGGGGGGAGTTAACACTGAAGCTTTCTTT. Translation gives CATAWGGVNTEAFF.

This chain links TRBV7-9 with TRBJ1-5; a possible D gene is TRBD1 (6 bases). The germline V gene encodes CDR1 SEHNR and CDR2 FQNEAQ (reference sequence). With 4 bases removed from V and 3 bases from J, the gap between germline ends came to 16 bases. The CDR3 consists of 16 residues. The CDR3 reads CASSYGGGVVNQPQHF. Here the CDR3 DNA reads TGTGCCAGCAGCTATGGAGGGGGGGTCGTCAATCAGCCCCAGCATTTT.

The CDR3 spells CSAGTDEKLFF. In DNA form, the CDR3 reads TGCAGTGCTGGGACGGATGAAAAACTGTTTTTT. This rearrangement joins TRBV20-1 to TRBJ1-4; TRBD1 might be the D (5 bases). With 5 bases removed from V and 6 bases from J, the gap between germline ends came to 7 bases. Per germline, CDR1 DFQATT and CDR2 SNEGSKA (reference sequence). The CDR3 is made up of 11 amino acids.

The chain is built from TRBV5-1 and TRBJ2-2; perhaps TRBD1 as D (6 bases). The germline V and J ends were trimmed by 4 bases and 3 bases, with 13 bases remaining between them. In germline, CDR1 is SGHRS, CDR2 YFSETQ. The CDR3 consists of 15 residues. In nucleotides, the CDR3 is TGCGCCAGCAGCAATCAGGGGCCCGACACCGGGGAGCTGTTTTTT. Its protein is CASSNQGPDTGELFF.

The table lists this clonotype with a few counts. V gene TRBV12-3 or TRBV12-4 combines with J gene TRBJ2-2, with 12 positions matching TRBD2. The ends lost 6 bases at V and 7 bases at J; junction bases unmatched: 6. The CDR3 loop spans 15 amino acids. For the CDR3, the DNA is TGTGCCAGCAGCAGACTAGCGGGGGCAGTCGGGGAGCTGTTTTTT. Protein: CASSRLAGAVGELFF.

This clonotype occurred a few times. The chain is built from TRBV20-1 and TRBJ2-7, with D possibly TRBD1 on 5 matching bases. Looked up from germline, CDR1 is DFQATT and CDR2 is SNEGSKA (reference sequence). Trimming cost V 3 bases and J 3 bases, with 12 bases left between them. The CDR3 covers 13 residues. The CDR3 DNA is TGCAGTGCTAGGGACAATAACTACTACGAGCAGTACTTC. This translates into CSARDNNYYEQYF.

The J gene is TRBJ2-3, the V gene TRBV20-1; TRBD2 matches at 13 bases. V lost 0 bases, J lost 2 bases, and 5 bases stayed unmatched. In germline, CDR1 is DFQATT, CDR2 SNEGSKA (reference sequence). The CDR3 extends over 17 amino acids. The CDR3 nucleotides are TGCAGTGCTAGAGATCTGGGACTAGCGGGGATCACAGATACGCAGTATTTT. Protein product: CSARDLGLAGITDTQYF.

This clonotype was found a few times. The J gene is TRBJ2-6, the V gene TRBV7-6; D uncertain. Trimming cost V 6 bases and J 1 base, with 10 bases left between them. CDR1 and CDR2 (germline): SGHVS, FNYEAQ. This CDR3 is built from 15 residues. The CDR3 region has the DNA TGTGCCAGCAGTCGACTCTTATCTGGGGCCAACGTCCTGACTTTC. This sequence encodes CASSRLLSGANVLTF.

The sample holds a few counts of this clonotype. V usage is TRBV7-2 and J usage is TRBJ2-7; D gene ambiguous. The germline V and J ends were trimmed by 2 bases and 3 bases, with 11 bases remaining between them. From germline, CDR1 is SGHTA and CDR2 FQGNSA. The CDR3 runs 14 residues. This CDR3 reads CASSLLHADYEQYF. DNA for the CDR3: TGTGCCAGCAGCTTACTACACGCAGACTACGAGCAGTACTTC.

In this sample, this clonotype turned up a few times. This chain links TRBV18 with TRBJ2-5; TRBD1 is a possible D gene (5 bases). Germline CDR1 is KGHSH and CDR2 is LQKENI. Trimming took off 3 bases at V and 5 bases at J, with 10 bases between the two ends. This CDR3 region has 13 residues. Here the CDR3 DNA reads TGTGCCAGCTCACCCGGACAATCGGAGACCCAGTACTTC. Protein product: CASSPGQSETQYF.

This clonotype has just a few counts. The chain is built from TRBV10-3 and TRBJ1-3; TRBD1 is a possible D gene (5 bases). The CDR3 totals 18 residues. Per the germline V gene, CDR1 is ENHRY and CDR2 is SYGVKD. The V end lost 6 bases, the J end lost 4 bases, and 25 bases lay between the germline ends. The CDR3 reads CAIRTTGQHNAGGNTIYF. DNA of the CDR3: TGTGCCATCAGGACAACGGGGCAGCATAATGCTGGGGGAAACACCATATATTTT.

Only a few counts were recorded for this clonotype. The chain recombines TRBV6-2 or TRBV6-3 with TRBJ2-3, with TRBD2 identical over 9 bases. The CDR3 runs 17 residues. V lost 0 bases, J lost 2 bases, and 6 bases stayed unmatched. From germline, CDR1 is MNHEY and CDR2 SVGEGT. The CDR3, as DNA: TGTGCCAGCAGTTACTCAAGGAGCGGGAGGATCACAGATACGCAGTATTTT. Protein: CASSYSRSGRITDTQYF.

The chain employs TRBV18 and TRBJ2-7; 10 bases agree with TRBD2. V was pared by 2 bases and J by 6 bases, with 7 bases of the junction left unmatched. In germline, CDR1 is KGHSH, CDR2 LQKENI. CDR3 size: 15 residues. The CDR3 sequence is CASSPATSGRVEQYF. CDR3 in DNA: TGTGCCAGCTCACCAGCGACTAGCGGGCGGGTCGAGCAGTACTTC.